The text below deals with one TCR beta chain. Its antigen is unknown. This specimen comes from a study of cytomegalovirus exposure and HLA in healthy donors. Study results and limitations: The study had only CMV serostatus as immune exposure information. Later work associated 16,951 TCR beta sequences with HLA alleles at 0.05 false discovery rate. Reported performance of the classifier showed diagnosis of cytomegalovirus status with high specificity and sensitivity.

There are 15 residues in the CDR3. CDR1 is SGHRS, CDR2 YFSETQ, per germline. The J segment lost 9 bases and the V segment lost 1 base, leaving 11 bases of the junction unmatched. The PCR was carried out with 60 Vbeta primers and 13 Jbeta primers. Data came from immunoSEQ multiplex PCR; TCRdb stores just in-frame clones and leaves some out. The sample has about 130,000 clones, approximately 80% seen once. The sample was PBMCs. This clonotype originated in a middle-aged man in good health and CMV-seronegative. This chain links TRBV5-1 with TRBJ2-3, with 7 bases that match TRBD2. The CDR3 DNA reads as TGCGCCAGCAGCTTGATGACTAGCAGCCAGAACACGCAGTATTTT. It specifies CASSLMTSSQNTQYF. The entire variable domain, with the rest obtained from reference TRBV5-1 and TRBJ2-3, is as follows: KAGVTQTPRYLIKTRGQQVTLSCSPISGHRSVSWYQQTPGQGLQFLFEYFSETQRNKGNFPGRFSGRQFSNSRSEMNVSTLELGDSALYLCASSLMTSSQNTQYFGPGTRLTVL.